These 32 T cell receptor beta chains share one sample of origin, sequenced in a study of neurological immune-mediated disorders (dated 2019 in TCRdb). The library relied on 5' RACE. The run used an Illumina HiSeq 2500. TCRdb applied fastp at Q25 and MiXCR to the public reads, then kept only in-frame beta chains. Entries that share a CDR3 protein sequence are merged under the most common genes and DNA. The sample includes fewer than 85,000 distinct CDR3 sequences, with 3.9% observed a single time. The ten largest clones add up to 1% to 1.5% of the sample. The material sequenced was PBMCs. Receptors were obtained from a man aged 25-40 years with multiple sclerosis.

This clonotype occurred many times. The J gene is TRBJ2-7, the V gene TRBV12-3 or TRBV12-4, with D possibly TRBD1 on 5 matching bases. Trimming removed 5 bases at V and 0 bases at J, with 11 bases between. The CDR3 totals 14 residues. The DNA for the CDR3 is TGTGCCAGCAGTCCAGGGATAGGCTCCTACGAGCAGTACTTC. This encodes CASSPGIGSYEQYF.

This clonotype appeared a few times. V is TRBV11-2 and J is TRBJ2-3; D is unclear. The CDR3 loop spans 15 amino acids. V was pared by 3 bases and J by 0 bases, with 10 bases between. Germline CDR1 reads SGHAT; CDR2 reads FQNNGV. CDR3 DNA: TGTGCCAGCAGCTTTTACCCCGAGAGCACAGATACGCAGTATTTT. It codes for CASSFYPESTDTQYF.

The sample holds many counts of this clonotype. CDR3 in amino acids: CASSPSSYEQYF. The CDR3 nucleotides read TGTGCCAGCAGCCCGAGCTCCTACGAGCAGTACTTC. V usage is TRBV7-9 and J usage is TRBJ2-7; D is ambiguous. Germline V gives CDR1 SEHNR, CDR2 FQNEAQ (reference sequence). Trimming shortened V by 5 bases and J by 0 bases, and 5 bases separated the two germline ends. The CDR3 extends over 12 amino acids.

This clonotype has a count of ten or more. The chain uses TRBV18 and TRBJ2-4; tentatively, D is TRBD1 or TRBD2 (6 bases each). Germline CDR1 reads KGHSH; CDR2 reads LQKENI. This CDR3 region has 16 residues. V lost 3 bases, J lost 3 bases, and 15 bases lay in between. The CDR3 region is CASSPFSGANKNIQYF. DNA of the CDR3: TGTGCCAGCTCACCTTTTTCGGGGGCGAACAAAAACATTCAGTACTTC.

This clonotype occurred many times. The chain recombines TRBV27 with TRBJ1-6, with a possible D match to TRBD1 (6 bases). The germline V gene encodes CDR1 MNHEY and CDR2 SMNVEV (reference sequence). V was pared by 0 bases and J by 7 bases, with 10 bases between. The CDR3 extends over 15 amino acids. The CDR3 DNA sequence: TGTGCCAGCAGTTTATCAGCAGGGGCGAATTCACCCCTCCACTTT. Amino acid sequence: CASSLSAGANSPLHF.

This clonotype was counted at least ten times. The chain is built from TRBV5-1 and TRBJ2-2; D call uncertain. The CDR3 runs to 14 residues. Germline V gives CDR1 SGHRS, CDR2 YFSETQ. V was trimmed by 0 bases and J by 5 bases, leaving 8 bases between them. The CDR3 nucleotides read TGCGCCAGCAGCTTGGGGATGCGGACCGGGGAGCTGTTTTTT. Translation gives CASSLGMRTGELFF.

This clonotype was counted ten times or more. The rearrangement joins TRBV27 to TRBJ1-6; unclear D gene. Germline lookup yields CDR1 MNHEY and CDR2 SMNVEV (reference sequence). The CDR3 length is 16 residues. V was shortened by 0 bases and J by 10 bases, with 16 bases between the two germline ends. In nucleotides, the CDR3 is TGTGCCAGCAGTTTATCGGGCAGGCCGTTTCTATCACCCCTCCACTTT. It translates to CASSLSGRPFLSPLHF.

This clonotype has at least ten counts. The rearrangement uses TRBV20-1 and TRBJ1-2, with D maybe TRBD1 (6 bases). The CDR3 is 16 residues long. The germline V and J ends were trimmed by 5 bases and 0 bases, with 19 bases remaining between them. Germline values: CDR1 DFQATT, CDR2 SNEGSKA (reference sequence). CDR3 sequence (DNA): TGCAGTGCTCCTAACAGGGACACCGGCCCTAACTATGGCTACACCTTC. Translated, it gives CSAPNRDTGPNYGYTF.

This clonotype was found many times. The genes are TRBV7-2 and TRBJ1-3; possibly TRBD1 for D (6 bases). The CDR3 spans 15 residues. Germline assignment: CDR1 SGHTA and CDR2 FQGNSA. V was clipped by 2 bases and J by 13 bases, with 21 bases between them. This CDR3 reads CASSLTGTGRAGIYF. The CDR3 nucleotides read TGTGCCAGCAGCTTAACCGGAACAGGGAGGGCAGGGATATATTTT.

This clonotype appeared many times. In DNA, the CDR3 is TGTGCCAGCAGGAACCGGGACAGGGACACAGATACGCAGTATTTT. It codes for CASRNRDRDTDTQYF. The chain employs TRBV6-6 and TRBJ2-3; TRBD1 matches 9 bases. The germline CDR1 and CDR2 sequences are MNHNY and SVGAGI (reference sequence). The CDR3 length is 15 residues. With V trimmed by 6 bases and J by 2 bases, 6 bases remained unmatched.

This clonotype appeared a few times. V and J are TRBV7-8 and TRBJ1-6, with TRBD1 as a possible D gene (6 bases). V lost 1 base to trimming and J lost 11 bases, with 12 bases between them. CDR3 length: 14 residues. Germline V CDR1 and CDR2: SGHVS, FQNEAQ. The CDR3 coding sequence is TGTGCCAGCAGCTTAGTTGGCAGGGGCCCACCCCTCCACTTT. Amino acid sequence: CASSLVGRGPPLHF.

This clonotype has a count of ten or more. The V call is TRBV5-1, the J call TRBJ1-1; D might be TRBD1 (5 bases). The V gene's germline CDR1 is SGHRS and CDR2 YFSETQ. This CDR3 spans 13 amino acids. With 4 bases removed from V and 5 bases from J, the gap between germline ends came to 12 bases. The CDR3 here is CASSPTEGTEAFF. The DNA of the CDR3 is TGCGCCAGCAGCCCGACAGAAGGGACTGAAGCTTTCTTT. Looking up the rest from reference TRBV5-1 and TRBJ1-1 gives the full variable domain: KAGVTQTPRYLIKTRGQQVTLSCSPISGHRSVSWYQQTPGQGLQFLFEYFSETQRNKGNFPGRFSGRQFSNSRSEMNVSTLELGDSALYLCASSPTEGTEAFFGQGTRLTVV.

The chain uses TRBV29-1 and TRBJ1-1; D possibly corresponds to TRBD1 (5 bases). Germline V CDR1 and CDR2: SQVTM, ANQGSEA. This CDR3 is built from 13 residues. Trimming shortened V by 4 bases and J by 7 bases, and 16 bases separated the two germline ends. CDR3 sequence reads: CSVVGWGDIEAFF. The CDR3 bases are TGCAGCGTTGTGGGGTGGGGGGATATTGAAGCTTTCTTT.

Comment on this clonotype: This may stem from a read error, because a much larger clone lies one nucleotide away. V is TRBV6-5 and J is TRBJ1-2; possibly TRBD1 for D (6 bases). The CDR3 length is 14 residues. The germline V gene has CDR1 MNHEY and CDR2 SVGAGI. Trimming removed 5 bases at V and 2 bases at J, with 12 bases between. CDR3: CASSPTQGNYGYTF. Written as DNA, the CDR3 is TGTGCCAGCAGTCCGACCCAGGGGAACTATGGCTACACCTTC.

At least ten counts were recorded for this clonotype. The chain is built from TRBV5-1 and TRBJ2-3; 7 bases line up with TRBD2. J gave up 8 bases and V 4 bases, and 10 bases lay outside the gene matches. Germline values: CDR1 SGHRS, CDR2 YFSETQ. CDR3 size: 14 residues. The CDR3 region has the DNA TGCGCCAGCAGCAGCCCGGGACTAAGGGGTACGCAGTATTTT. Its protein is CASSSPGLRGTQYF.

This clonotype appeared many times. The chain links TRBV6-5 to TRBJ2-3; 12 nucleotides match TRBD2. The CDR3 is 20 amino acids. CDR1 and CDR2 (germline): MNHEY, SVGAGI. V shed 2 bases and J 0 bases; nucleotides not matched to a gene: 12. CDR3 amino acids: CASSYGRASGGALSTDTQYF. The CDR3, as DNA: TGTGCCAGCAGTTACGGTAGGGCTAGCGGGGGGGCACTGAGCACAGATACGCAGTATTTT.

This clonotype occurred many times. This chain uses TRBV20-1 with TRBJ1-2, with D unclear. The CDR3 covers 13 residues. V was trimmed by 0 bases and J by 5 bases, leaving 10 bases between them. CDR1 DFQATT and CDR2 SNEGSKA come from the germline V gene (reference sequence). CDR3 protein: CSARDRTDYGYTF. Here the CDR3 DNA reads TGCAGTGCTAGAGACCGGACGGATTATGGCTACACCTTC.

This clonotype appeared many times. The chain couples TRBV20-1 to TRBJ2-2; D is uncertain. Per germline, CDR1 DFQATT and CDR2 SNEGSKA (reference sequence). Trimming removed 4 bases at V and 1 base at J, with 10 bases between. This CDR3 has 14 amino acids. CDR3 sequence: CSATRQRNTGELFF. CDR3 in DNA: TGCAGTGCTACCCGGCAGAGGAACACCGGGGAGCTGTTTTTT.

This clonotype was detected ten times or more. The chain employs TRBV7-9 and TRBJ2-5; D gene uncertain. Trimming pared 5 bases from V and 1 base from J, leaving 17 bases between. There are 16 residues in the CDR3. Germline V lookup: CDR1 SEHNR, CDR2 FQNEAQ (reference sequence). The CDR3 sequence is CASSPEVTRFQETQYF. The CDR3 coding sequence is TGTGCCAGCAGCCCAGAAGTAACAAGGTTCCAAGAGACCCAGTACTTC.

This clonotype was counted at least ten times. The CDR3 spells CASSLRRTAGYGYTF. DNA for the CDR3: TGTGCCAGCAGCCTCCGAAGGACCGCAGGCTATGGCTACACCTTC. The chain combines TRBV7-2 with TRBJ1-2, with D unclear. Germline assignment: CDR1 SGHTA and CDR2 FQGNSA. This CDR3 contains 15 residues. V dropped 5 bases and J dropped 4 bases, with 17 bases sitting between them.

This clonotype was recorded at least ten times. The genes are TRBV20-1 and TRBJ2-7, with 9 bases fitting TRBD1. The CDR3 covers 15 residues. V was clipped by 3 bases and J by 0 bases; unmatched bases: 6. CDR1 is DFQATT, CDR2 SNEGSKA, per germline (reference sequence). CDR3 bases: TGCAGTGCTAGGTCGGGACAGGGCCGCTCCTACGAGCAGTACTTC. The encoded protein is CSARSGQGRSYEQYF.

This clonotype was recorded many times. DNA for the CDR3: TGTGCCAGCAGCTGGGGACGGACCAACACTGAAGCTTTCTTT. It yields the protein CASSWGRTNTEAFF. The V call is TRBV7-9, the J call TRBJ1-1; tentative D call: TRBD1 (5 bases). With 4 bases removed from V and 2 bases from J, the gap between germline ends came to 11 bases. CDR1 SEHNR and CDR2 FQNEAQ come from the germline V gene (reference sequence). This CDR3 is 14 amino acids long.

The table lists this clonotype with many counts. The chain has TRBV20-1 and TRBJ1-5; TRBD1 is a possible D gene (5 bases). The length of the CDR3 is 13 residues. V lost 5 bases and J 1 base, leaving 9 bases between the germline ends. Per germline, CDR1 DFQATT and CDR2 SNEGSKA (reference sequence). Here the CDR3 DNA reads TGCAGTGCTGGCAGGGACAGCAATCAGCCCCAGCATTTT. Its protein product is CSAGRDSNQPQHF.

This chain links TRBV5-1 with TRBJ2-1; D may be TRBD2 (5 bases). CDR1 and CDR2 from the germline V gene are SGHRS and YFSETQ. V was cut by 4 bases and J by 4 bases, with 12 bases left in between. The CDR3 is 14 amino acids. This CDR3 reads CASSPGKAYNEQFF. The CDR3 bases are TGCGCCAGCAGCCCGGGAAAGGCTTACAATGAGCAGTTCTTC.

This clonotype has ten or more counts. CDR3 residues: CASSPGQAHLNTQYF. The CDR3 bases are TGTGCCAGCTCACCGGGACAGGCCCACTTGAATACGCAGTATTTT. The chain joins TRBV18 to TRBJ2-3, with 8 bases lining up with TRBD1. Germline V gene lookup returns CDR1 KGHSH and CDR2 LQKENI. The V gene end was trimmed by 3 bases and the J gene end by 7 bases; junction bases not matched to a gene: 9. This CDR3 has 15 residues.

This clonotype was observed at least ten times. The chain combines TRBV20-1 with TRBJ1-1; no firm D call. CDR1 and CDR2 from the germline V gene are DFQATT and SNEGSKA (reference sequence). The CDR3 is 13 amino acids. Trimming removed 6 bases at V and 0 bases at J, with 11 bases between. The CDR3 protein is CSADGGMNTEAFF. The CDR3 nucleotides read TGCAGTGCCGATGGAGGGATGAACACTGAAGCTTTCTTT.

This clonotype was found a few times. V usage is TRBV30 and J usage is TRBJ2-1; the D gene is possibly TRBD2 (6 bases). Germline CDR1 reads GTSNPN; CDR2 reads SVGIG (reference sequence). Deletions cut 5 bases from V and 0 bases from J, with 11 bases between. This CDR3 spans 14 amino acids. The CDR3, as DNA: TGTGCCTGGGCCCGGGGGAGCTCCTACAATGAGCAGTTCTTC. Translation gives CAWARGSSYNEQFF.

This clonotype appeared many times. This CDR3 is CASSPGLAGYNEQFF. CDR3 nucleotide sequence: TGCGCCAGCAGCCCCGGACTAGCGGGTTACAATGAGCAGTTCTTC. The chain carries TRBV4-1 and TRBJ2-1, with 11 bases fitting TRBD2. V shed 4 bases, J shed 4 bases, and the junction held 3 bases outside the gene matches. Germline lookup yields CDR1 MGHRA and CDR2 YSYEKL. This CDR3 region has 15 residues.

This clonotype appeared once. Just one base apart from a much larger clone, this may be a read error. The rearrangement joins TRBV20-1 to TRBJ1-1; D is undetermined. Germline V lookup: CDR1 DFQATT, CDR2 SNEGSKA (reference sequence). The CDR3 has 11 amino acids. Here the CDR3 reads CSAYKGTEALF. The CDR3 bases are TGCAGTGCCTATAAGGGAACTGAAGCTTTATTT.

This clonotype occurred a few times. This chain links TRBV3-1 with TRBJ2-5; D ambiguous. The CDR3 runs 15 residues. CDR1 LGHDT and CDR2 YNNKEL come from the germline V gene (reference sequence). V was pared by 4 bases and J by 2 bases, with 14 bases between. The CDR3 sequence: CASSRSPTPQETQYF. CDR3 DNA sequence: TGTGCCAGCAGCCGCAGCCCAACCCCACAAGAGACCCAGTACTTC.

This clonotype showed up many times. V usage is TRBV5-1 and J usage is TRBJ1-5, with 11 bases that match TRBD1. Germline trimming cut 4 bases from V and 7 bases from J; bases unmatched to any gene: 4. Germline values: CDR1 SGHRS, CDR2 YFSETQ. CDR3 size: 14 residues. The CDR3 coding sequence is TGCGCCAGCAGCGAGGGACAGGGGGACCAGCCCCAGCATTTT. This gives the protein CASSEGQGDQPQHF. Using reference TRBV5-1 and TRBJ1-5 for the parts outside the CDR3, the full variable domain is KAGVTQTPRYLIKTRGQQVTLSCSPISGHRSVSWYQQTPGQGLQFLFEYFSETQRNKGNFPGRFSGRQFSNSRSEMNVSTLELGDSALYLCASSEGQGDQPQHFGDGTRLSIL.

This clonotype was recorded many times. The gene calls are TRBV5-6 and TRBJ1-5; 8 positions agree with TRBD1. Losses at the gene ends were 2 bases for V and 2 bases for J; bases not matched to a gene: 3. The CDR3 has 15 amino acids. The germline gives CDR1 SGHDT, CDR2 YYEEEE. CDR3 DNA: TGTGCCAGCAGCTTCAGGGGGCCGGGCAATCAGCCCCAGCATTTT. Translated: CASSFRGPGNQPQHF.